This T cell receptor (beta chain) originates from a study of early T cells in non-severe SARS-CoV-2 infection. About the research overall: Sequencing used unsorted whole-blood bulk RNA, so chains lack pairing. Findings and caveats of the study: Anti-spike CD8 responses were favored in VDJdb matching, and private and CD4 specificities were missed.

Turning to this clonotype: Its matching antigen is unknown.

Germline V gives CDR1 DFQATT, CDR2 SNEGSKA (reference sequence). This CDR3 spans 14 amino acids. J lost 2 bases, V lost 4 bases, and 6 bases had no gene match. cDNA molecules, individually, were tagged with unique molecular identifiers. Via MiXCR, TCRdb re-called the 5' RACE reads, giving one row per CDR3 protein. Among tens of thousands of distinct CDR3 sequences listed, about 12% were seen once. The gene calls are TRBV20-1 and TRBJ2-7, with TRBD1 matching 9 bases. The clonotype originates from an adult who was a healthcare worker with PCR-confirmed SARS-CoV-2 infection or an uninfected control (not recorded which). The sample was whole blood. The CDR3 DNA is TGCAGTGCTACCCCGGGACAGGGCCCCTACGAGCAGTACTTC. Amino acid sequence: CSATPGQGPYEQYF.